These 32 T cell receptor beta chains share one sample of origin, sequenced in a study of CD8 T cells in ankylosing spondylitis. A single record per CDR3 protein comes from TCRdb applying MiXCR to the 5' RACE reads. In the table there are 150,000 to 200,000 distinct CDR3 sequences, 11% of which are singletons. The sample was blood, either unsorted or a sorted T cell fraction (not recorded which). These receptors were collected from a male donor with ankylosing spondylitis or in good health (not recorded which).

This rearrangement joins TRBV20-1 to TRBJ2-1; D is perhaps TRBD1 (5 bases). Trimming pared 3 bases from V and 8 bases from J, leaving 14 bases between. The length of the CDR3 is 13 residues. CDR1 and CDR2 (germline): DFQATT, SNEGSKA (reference sequence). In nucleotides, the CDR3 is TGCAGTGCTAGGGGGCTTGGCTGGGATGAGCAGTTCTTC. It is translated as CSARGLGWDEQFF.

In its sample, this clonotype was seen many times. The CDR3 spells CSAPQGGRDTQYF. In DNA form, the CDR3 reads TGCAGTGCTCCTCAGGGGGGGAGAGATACGCAGTATTTT. This chain connects TRBV20-1 to TRBJ2-3; D possibly uses TRBD1 or TRBD2 (7 bases each). The CDR3 totals 13 residues. V was cut by 5 bases and J by 5 bases, with 14 bases left in between. Germline V CDR1 and CDR2: DFQATT, SNEGSKA (reference sequence).

This clonotype has at least ten counts. The rearrangement uses TRBV28 and TRBJ1-5; the D gene is possibly TRBD1 (6 bases). The CDR3 contains 13 residues. V gave up 7 bases and J gave up 5 bases, with 12 bases separating them. Germline CDR1 is MDHEN and CDR2 is SYDVKM. In nucleotides, the CDR3 is TGTGCCAGCACCTTGAACAGGGATCAGCCCCAGCATTTT. The encoded protein is CASTLNRDQPQHF.

This clonotype was counted a few times. The chain links TRBV11-3 to TRBJ2-5; D unresolved. The CDR3 is 14 residues long. V lost 5 bases and J 2 bases, leaving 12 bases between the germline ends. Per the germline V gene, CDR1 is SGHNT and CDR2 is YENEEA. The CDR3 DNA sequence: TGTGCCAGCAGCACCCGCACAGAGCAAGAGACCCAGTACTTC. It translates to CASSTRTEQETQYF.

This clonotype was seen many times. The chain couples TRBV7-9 to TRBJ2-1, with 8 bases aligning to TRBD1. This CDR3 contains 17 residues. Per germline, CDR1 SEHNR and CDR2 FQNEAQ (reference sequence). Unmatched junction bases numbered 12, after V lost 6 bases and J lost 2 bases. CDR3 in DNA: TGTGCCAGCAGTTTTGAACCGGGACAGGAACCCTACAATGAGCAGTTCTTC. Amino acid sequence: CASSFEPGQEPYNEQFF.

This clonotype was picked up many times. The chain has TRBV5-1 and TRBJ1-1; D might be TRBD1 (5 bases). Trimming left V 4 bases short and J 4 bases short, with 17 bases between. Germline assignment: CDR1 SGHRS and CDR2 YFSETQ. The CDR3 loop spans 15 amino acids. The CDR3 DNA sequence: TGCGCCAGCAGCACGAATTTGGGGGTTGGCACTGAAGCTTTCTTT. It encodes CASSTNLGVGTEAFF.

This clonotype was picked up many times. V and J are TRBV6-5 and TRBJ2-3; D possibly corresponds to TRBD1 (6 bases). The V gene's germline CDR1 is MNHEY and CDR2 SVGAGI. The CDR3 runs to 15 residues. With 0 bases removed from V and 2 bases from J, the gap between germline ends came to 9 bases. As DNA, the CDR3 is TGTGCCAGCAGTTACTCCCGGGACACCACAGATACGCAGTATTTT. Protein sequence: CASSYSRDTTDTQYF.

In regard to this clonotype: Relative to the germline gene, one junction end is altered; a read error may explain this. This rearrangement joins TRBV10-3 to TRBJ2-3; 8 nucleotides match TRBD1. This CDR3 comprises 13 residues. CDR1 ENHRY and CDR2 SYGVKD come from the germline V gene. CDR3 sequence reads: CASQGGITDMQYF. CDR3 in DNA: TGTGCCTCACAGGGGGGAATCACAGATATGCAGTATTTT.

This clonotype has a count of ten or more. This chain links TRBV4-3 with TRBJ1-2; D unclear. The germline CDR1 and CDR2 sequences are LGHNA and YSLEER. V lost 0 bases, J lost 8 bases, and 16 bases lay in between. The CDR3 loop spans 15 amino acids. In DNA form, the CDR3 reads TGCGCCAGCAGCCAAGAAGAGGTCCCCCGCGGGGGCTACACCTTC. This encodes CASSQEEVPRGGYTF.

This clonotype has at least ten counts. The rearrangement joins TRBV25-1 to TRBJ1-3, with 8 bases identical to TRBD1. Germline V gives CDR1 MGHDK, CDR2 SYGVNS. The V and J ends lost 2 bases and 4 bases, in that order; junction bases with no gene match: 4. The CDR3 has 15 residues. CDR3 sequence (DNA): TGTGCCAGCAGTGAAGGGGACAGGAGGGGAAACACCATATATTTT. It translates to CASSEGDRRGNTIYF.

This clonotype has ten or more counts. The chain recombines TRBV2 with TRBJ2-3; TRBD1 aligns across 9 bases. CDR3 length: 14 amino acids. CDR1 is SNHLY and CDR2 is FYNNEI in the germline V gene. V dropped 7 bases and J dropped 1; count of bases not matched to a gene: 3. CDR3 in DNA: TGTGCCAGCAAGACAGGGGGAGGCACAGATACGCAGTATTTT. Translated: CASKTGGGTDTQYF.

The table lists this clonotype with many counts. This sequence joins TRBV5-5 and TRBJ2-1; D may match TRBD1 or TRBD2 (5 bases each). CDR3 size: 15 residues. V was clipped by 2 bases and J by 5 bases, with 14 bases between them. Germline V gives CDR1 SGHKS, CDR2 YYEKEE (reference sequence). CDR3 sequence reads: CASSFNGDVDNEQFF. The CDR3 DNA follows: TGTGCCAGCAGCTTCAATGGGGACGTGGACAATGAGCAGTTCTTC.

This clonotype was picked up a small number of times. This chain connects TRBV2 to TRBJ1-1; no firm D call. This CDR3 has 12 residues. V dropped 3 bases and J dropped 5 bases, with 7 bases sitting between them. In germline, CDR1 is SNHLY, CDR2 FYNNEI. CDR3 region: CASSEGWTEAFF. In DNA form, the CDR3 reads TGTGCCAGCAGTGAGGGGTGGACTGAAGCTTTCTTT.

This clonotype was seen many times. The V and J genes are TRBV12-3 or TRBV12-4 and TRBJ2-1; maybe TRBD2 (6 bases). V shed 7 bases and J shed 6 bases, with 22 bases lying between them. The CDR3 runs 16 residues. The CDR3 region has the DNA TGTGCCAGCACCAACCGCCGGGACTCCATGAGCAATGAGCAGTTCTTC. This codes for CASTNRRDSMSNEQFF.

This clonotype was seen a handful of times. V is TRBV5-8 and J is TRBJ2-3; 8 bases fit TRBD2. With V trimmed by 4 bases and J by 4 bases, 14 bases remained unmatched. This CDR3 contains 17 residues. Germline CDR1 and CDR2: SGHTS and YDEGEE. The chain's CDR3 is CASSSAKAGAGADTQYF. The DNA of the CDR3 is TGTGCCAGCAGCAGCGCCAAAGCGGGAGCTGGAGCAGATACGCAGTATTTT.

This clonotype has ten or more counts. This chain uses TRBV5-1 with TRBJ1-5; D call uncertain. The ends were cut back, 5 bases at V and 3 bases at J, with 15 bases in the middle. Per germline, CDR1 SGHRS and CDR2 YFSETQ. The CDR3 spans 15 residues. The CDR3 loop is CASRQDYRNNQPQHF. DNA for the CDR3: TGCGCCAGCAGGCAGGACTACAGAAACAATCAGCCCCAGCATTTT.

In its sample, this clonotype was seen many times. The gene calls are TRBV11-2 and TRBJ1-2; D not resolved. The CDR3 covers 15 residues. V was shortened by 4 bases and J by 6 bases, with 18 bases between the two germline ends. CDR1 and CDR2 (germline): SGHAT, FQNNGV. CDR3 nucleotide sequence: TGTGCCAGCAGCTCACTCTGGCGGGGTTCCCATGGCTACACCTTC. Residues: CASSSLWRGSHGYTF.

This clonotype showed up many times. V is TRBV5-1 and J is TRBJ1-2; D is uncertain. This CDR3 spans 12 amino acids. The V end was cut by 0 bases, the J end by 8 bases, with 8 bases between. Per the germline V gene, CDR1 is SGHRS and CDR2 is YFSETQ. In DNA form, the CDR3 reads TGCGCCAGCAGCTTGGATGCGTGGGGCTACACCTTC. Translating it yields CASSLDAWGYTF.

This clonotype was seen repeatedly, ten times or more. The chain has TRBV6-1 and TRBJ1-4, with TRBD1 matching over 10 bases. Germline assignment: CDR1 MNHNS and CDR2 SASEGT. After removal of 7 bases from V and 6 bases from J, the junction contained 5 bases not matched to a gene. This CDR3 is 14 amino acids long. CDR3: CASTRTGGDEKLFF. For the CDR3, the DNA is TGTGCCAGCACGCGGACAGGGGGAGATGAAAAACTGTTTTTT.

The chain carries TRBV20-1 and TRBJ1-5; 8 bases are shared with TRBD1. CDR3 length: 15 residues. Germline values: CDR1 DFQATT, CDR2 SNEGSKA (reference sequence). V was pared by 4 bases and J by 0 bases, with 5 bases of the junction left unmatched. CDR3 DNA sequence: TGCAGTGCTATTCCGGGACAGGCTAGCAATCAGCCCCAGCATTTT. Translated: CSAIPGQASNQPQHF.

This clonotype was counted many times. The rearrangement joins TRBV15 to TRBJ2-1; 10 nucleotides line up with TRBD1. The CDR3 is 17 residues long. CDR1 and CDR2 (germline): LNHNV, YYDKDF (reference sequence). V shed 3 bases, J shed 8 bases, and the junction held 13 bases outside the gene matches. CDR3 sequence reads: CATSSLPGQGKDHEQFF. The CDR3 DNA reads TGTGCCACCAGCAGCCTCCCGGGACAGGGGAAGGACCATGAGCAGTTCTTC.

This clonotype was seen ten or more times. The rearrangement uses TRBV20-1 and TRBJ2-4, with a possible D match to TRBD1 (6 bases). Trimming left V 4 bases short and J 2 bases short, with 9 bases between. This CDR3 spans 13 amino acids. Germline V gives CDR1 DFQATT, CDR2 SNEGSKA (reference sequence). The CDR3 spells CSATGATKNIQYF. CDR3 DNA sequence: TGCAGTGCTACAGGGGCAACCAAAAACATTCAGTACTTC.

This clonotype was observed a handful of times. The chain combines TRBV7-2 with TRBJ1-6; D ambiguous. The length of the CDR3 is 15 residues. Germline CDR1 and CDR2: SGHTA and FQGNSA. V lost 1 base and J lost 9, with 13 bases in between. This CDR3 is CASSLDTGLGSPLHF. The CDR3 DNA follows: TGTGCCAGCAGCTTAGACACGGGCCTAGGTTCACCCCTCCACTTT.

This clonotype showed up many times. The chain combines TRBV10-3 with TRBJ2-1; D is uncertain. The CDR3 runs 14 residues. V lost 0 bases, J lost 5 bases, and 8 bases lay in between. Germline assignment: CDR1 ENHRY and CDR2 SYGVKD. DNA of the CDR3: TGTGCCATCAGTGAGTCACAGCCCCACAATGAGCAGTTCTTC. Its translation: CAISESQPHNEQFF.

This clonotype occurred many times. This chain connects TRBV20-1 to TRBJ2-1; D ambiguous. The CDR3 covers 11 residues. V lost 3 bases and J 8 bases, leaving 8 bases between the germline ends. CDR1 DFQATT and CDR2 SNEGSKA come from the germline V gene (reference sequence). The CDR3 nucleotides are TGCAGTGCTAGTCCAATGGATGAGCAGTTCTTC. Its protein product is CSASPMDEQFF.

This clonotype was counted only a few times. The chain employs TRBV5-1 and TRBJ2-7, with D perhaps assigned TRBD1 or TRBD2 (5 bases each). From germline, CDR1 is SGHRS and CDR2 YFSETQ. The CDR3 is made up of 17 amino acids. With 1 base removed from V and 3 bases from J, the gap between germline ends came to 20 bases. The CDR3 loop is CASSLNRDGELFYEQYF. For the CDR3, the DNA is TGCGCCAGCAGCTTGAACCGGGACGGAGAATTATTCTACGAGCAGTACTTC.

This clonotype appeared many times. The J gene is TRBJ1-2, the V gene TRBV5-1, with 9 bases fitting TRBD1. V lost 0 bases to trimming and J lost 7 bases; unmatched junction nucleotides: 19. Germline V lookup: CDR1 SGHRS, CDR2 YFSETQ. This CDR3 contains 19 residues. CDR3 protein: CASSLGGGTGNTQRGGYTF. The CDR3 region has the DNA TGCGCCAGCAGCTTGGGCGGAGGGACAGGGAATACTCAACGTGGTGGCTACACCTTC.

There are many counts of this clonotype. This chain uses TRBV12-3 or TRBV12-4 with TRBJ2-7, with a tentative D call TRBD2 (6 bases). The CDR3 extends over 15 amino acids. V was clipped by 4 bases and J by 1 base, with 14 bases between them. This CDR3 reads CASSSPRDSSYEQYF. In DNA form, the CDR3 reads TGTGCCAGCAGTTCCCCTCGGGACTCTTCCTACGAGCAGTACTTC.

The table lists this clonotype with a few counts. The chain carries TRBV2 and TRBJ2-7; D not certain. Germline V gene lookup returns CDR1 SNHLY and CDR2 FYNNEI. This CDR3 has 14 residues. Trimming shortened V by 5 bases and J by 3 bases, and 14 bases separated the two germline ends. The CDR3 DNA reads as TGTGCCAGCAGTAAAAGCTTAACGGACTACGAGCAGTACTTC. Its protein is CASSKSLTDYEQYF.

This clonotype was recorded only once. Since a much larger clone is just one base distant, this may be a read error. J is TRBJ1-4 and V is TRBV6-1; 8 bases align to TRBD1. CDR3 size: 13 residues. CDR1 MNHNS and CDR2 SASEGT come from the germline V gene. The CDR3 nucleotides are TGTGTCAGCAGACCCACAGGGGGTGAAAAACTGTTTTTT. Protein: CVSRPTGGEKLFF.

This clonotype occurred many times. This sequence joins TRBV12-3 or TRBV12-4 and TRBJ1-5, with a tentative D call TRBD1 (5 bases). Between the trimmed V and J ends, which lost 6 bases and 0 bases, there was a span of 9 bases. This CDR3 has 14 residues. The CDR3 sequence is CASRRGASNQPQHF. In DNA, the CDR3 is TGTGCCAGCAGACGCGGGGCTAGCAATCAGCCCCAGCATTTT.

This clonotype was recorded many times. The chain combines TRBV5-1 with TRBJ1-1; 7 bases align to TRBD1. V was clipped by 4 bases and J by 4 bases; unmatched bases: 16. Germline V lookup: CDR1 SGHRS, CDR2 YFSETQ. The CDR3 covers 17 residues. This CDR3 reads CASSPSRDSPSITEAFF. The CDR3 DNA reads TGCGCCAGCAGCCCCTCAAGGGACAGTCCCTCTATCACTGAAGCTTTCTTT.